The sequence of this T cell receptor (beta chain) was determined in a study of blood T cells in healthy people across ages. V gave up 5 bases and J gave up 5 bases, with 12 bases separating them. This CDR3 contains 12 residues. CDR1 and CDR2 from the germline V gene are DFQATT and SNEGSKA (reference sequence). The authors ran a second PCR of 7 to 11 cycles using a sample-barcoded 5' primer and a J-beta primer mix. From the 5' RACE reads, TCRdb called clonotypes with MiXCR, one entry per CDR3 protein. Of nearly 1 million distinct CDR3 sequences detected, around 54% appear once; the ten largest clones hold about 20%.

V and J are TRBV20-1 and TRBJ1-1; D gene uncertain. The receptor was isolated from a woman aged 55 to 70 in good health. The sequenced sample was blood. The CDR3 DNA follows: TGCAGTGCTCGGCAACGGGAAACTGAAGCTTTCTTT. This encodes CSARQRETEAFF.